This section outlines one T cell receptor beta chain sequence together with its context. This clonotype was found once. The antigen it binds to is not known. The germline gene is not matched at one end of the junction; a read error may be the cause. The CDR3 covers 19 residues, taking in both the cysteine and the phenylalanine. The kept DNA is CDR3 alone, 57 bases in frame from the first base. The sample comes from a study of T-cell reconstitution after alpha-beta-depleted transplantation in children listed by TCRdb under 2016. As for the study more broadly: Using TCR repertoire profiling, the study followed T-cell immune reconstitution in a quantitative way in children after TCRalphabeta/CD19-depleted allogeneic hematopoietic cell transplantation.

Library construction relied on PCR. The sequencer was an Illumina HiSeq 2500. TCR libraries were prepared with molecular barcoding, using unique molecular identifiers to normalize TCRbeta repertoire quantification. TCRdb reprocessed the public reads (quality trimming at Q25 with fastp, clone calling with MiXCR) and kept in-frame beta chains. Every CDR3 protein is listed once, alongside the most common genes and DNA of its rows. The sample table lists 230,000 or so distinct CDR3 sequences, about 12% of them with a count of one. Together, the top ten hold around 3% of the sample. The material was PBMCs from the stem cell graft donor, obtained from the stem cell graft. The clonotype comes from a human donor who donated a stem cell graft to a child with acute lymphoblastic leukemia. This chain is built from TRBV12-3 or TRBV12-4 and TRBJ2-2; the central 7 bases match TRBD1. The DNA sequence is TGTGCCAGCAGTTTGATCCCCCCAGCAGGGGGTATAACCGGTGGGGGGCTGTTTTTT. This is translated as CASSLIPPAGGITGGGLFF.